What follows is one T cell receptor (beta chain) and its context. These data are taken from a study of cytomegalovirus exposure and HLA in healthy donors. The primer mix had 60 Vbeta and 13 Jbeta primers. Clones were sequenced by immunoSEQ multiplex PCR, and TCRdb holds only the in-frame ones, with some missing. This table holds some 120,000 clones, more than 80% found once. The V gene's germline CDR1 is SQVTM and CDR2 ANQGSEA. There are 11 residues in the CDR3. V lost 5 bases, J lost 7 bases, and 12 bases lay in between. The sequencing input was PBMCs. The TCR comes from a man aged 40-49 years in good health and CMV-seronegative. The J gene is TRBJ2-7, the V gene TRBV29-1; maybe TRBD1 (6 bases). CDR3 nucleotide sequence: TGCAGCGTTCGAAGCAGGGGTGAGCAGTACTTC. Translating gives CSVRSRGEQYF.